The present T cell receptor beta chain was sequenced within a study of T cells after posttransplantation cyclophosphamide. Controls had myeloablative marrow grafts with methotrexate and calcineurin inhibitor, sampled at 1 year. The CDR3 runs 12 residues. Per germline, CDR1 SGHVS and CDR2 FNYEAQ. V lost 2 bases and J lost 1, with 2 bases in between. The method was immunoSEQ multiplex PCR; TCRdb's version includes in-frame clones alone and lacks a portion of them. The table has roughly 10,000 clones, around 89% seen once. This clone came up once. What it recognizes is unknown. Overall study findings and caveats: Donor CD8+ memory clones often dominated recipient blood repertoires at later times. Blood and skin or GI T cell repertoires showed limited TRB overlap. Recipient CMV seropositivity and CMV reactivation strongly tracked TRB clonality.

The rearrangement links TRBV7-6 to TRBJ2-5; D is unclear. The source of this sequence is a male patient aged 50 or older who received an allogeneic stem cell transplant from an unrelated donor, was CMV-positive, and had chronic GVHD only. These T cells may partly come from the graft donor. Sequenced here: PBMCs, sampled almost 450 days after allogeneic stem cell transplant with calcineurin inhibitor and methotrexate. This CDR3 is CASSLLQETQYF. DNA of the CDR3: TGTGCCAGCAGCTTACTCCAAGAGACCCAGTACTTC.